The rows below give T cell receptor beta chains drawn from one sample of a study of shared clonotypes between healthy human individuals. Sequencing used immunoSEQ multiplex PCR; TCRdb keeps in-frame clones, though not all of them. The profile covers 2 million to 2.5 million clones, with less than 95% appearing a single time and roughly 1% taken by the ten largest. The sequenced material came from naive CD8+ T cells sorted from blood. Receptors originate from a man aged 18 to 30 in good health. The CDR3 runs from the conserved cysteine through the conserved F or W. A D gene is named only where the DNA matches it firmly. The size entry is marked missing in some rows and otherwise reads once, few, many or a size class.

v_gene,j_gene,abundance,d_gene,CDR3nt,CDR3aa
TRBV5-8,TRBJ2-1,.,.,TGTGCCAGCAGCTTGACCTTTGTAGGGAGCTCCTACAATGAGCAGTTCTTC,CASSLTFVGSSYNEQFF
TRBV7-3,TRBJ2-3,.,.,TGTGCCAGCAGCTTATTGGGCACAGATACGCAGTATTTT,CASSLLGTDTQYF
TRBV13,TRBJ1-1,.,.,TGTGCCAGCAGCGACGGACTCCCGGGCACTGAAGCTTTCTTT,CASSDGLPGTEAFF
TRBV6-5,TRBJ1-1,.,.,TGTGCCAGCAGTTTCGGAGGGATTGGAGCTTTCTTT,CASSFGGIGAFF
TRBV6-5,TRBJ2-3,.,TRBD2,TGTGCCAGCAGTGGGTCGGGGGGGCCTAGAGATACGCAGTATTTT,CASSGSGGPRDTQYF
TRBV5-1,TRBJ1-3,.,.,TGCGCCAGCAGCTTGGACGGCAGCCGCTCTGGAAACACCATATATTTT,CASSLDGSRSGNTIYF
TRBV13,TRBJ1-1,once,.,TGTGCCAGCAGCCCCCAGGCGGGGGGCGGAACTGAAGCTTTCTTT,CASSPQAGGGTEAFF
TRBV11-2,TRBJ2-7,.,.,TGTGCCAGCAGCTTAGATAGTCCGTTAAGCTCCTACGAGCAGTACTTC,CASSLDSPLSSYEQYF
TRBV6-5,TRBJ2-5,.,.,TGTGCCAGCAGTTGGGGAGGTGGGAGGTTAGAGACCCAGTACTTC,CASSWGGGRLETQYF
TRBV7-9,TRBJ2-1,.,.,TGTGCCAGCAGCTCCTCCGGGTCTTACAATGAGCAGTTCTTC,CASSSSGSYNEQFF
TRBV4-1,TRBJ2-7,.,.,TGCGCCAGCAGCCAAGAGACTCTAGCTCCCTACGAGCAGTACTTC,CASSQETLAPYEQYF
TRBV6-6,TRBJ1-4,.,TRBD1,TGTGCCGGCGGGGACAGCCCTGAAAAACTGTTTTTT,CAGGDSPEKLFF
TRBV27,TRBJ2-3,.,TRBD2,TGTGCCAGCAGGGGAGCGGGAGAAGAAGCAGATACGCAGTATTTT,CASRGAGEEADTQYF
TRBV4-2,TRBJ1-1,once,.,TGTGCCAGCAGCTCCGAGACCGGGAACACTGAAGCTTTCTTT,CASSSETGNTEAFF
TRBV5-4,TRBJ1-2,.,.,TGTGCCAGCAGCATGGACAGTTTCCTATCCTATGGCTACACCTTC,CASSMDSFLSYGYTF
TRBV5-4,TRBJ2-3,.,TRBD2,TGTGCCAGCAGCCACTTTCCTAGCGGGGGGTACACAGATACGCAGTATTTT,CASSHFPSGGYTDTQYF
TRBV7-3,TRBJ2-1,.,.,TGTGCCAGCAGCTTAGACGTGGGGTCCGGCAATGAGCAGTTCTTC,CASSLDVGSGNEQFF
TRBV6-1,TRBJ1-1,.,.,TGTGCCAGCAGTGACAGGGGTGGCACTGAAGCTTTCTTT,CASSDRGGTEAFF
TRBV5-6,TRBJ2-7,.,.,TGTGCCAGCAGCGGCCTAGGCGAGCAGTACTTC,CASSGLGEQYF
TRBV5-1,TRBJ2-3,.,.,TGCGCCAGCAGCTTGGGTCTTTTACCAGATACGCAGTATTTT,CASSLGLLPDTQYF
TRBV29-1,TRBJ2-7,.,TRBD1,TGCAGCGTGGCCGGGACAGGGAGCTCCTACGAGCAGTACTTC,CSVAGTGSSYEQYF
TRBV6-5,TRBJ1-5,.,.,TGTGCCAGCAGTCAGGGACATAATCAGCCCCAGCATTTT,CASSQGHNQPQHF
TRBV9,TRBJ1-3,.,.,TGTGCCAGCAGCGTAGACAGCAGCTCTGGAAACACCATATATTTT,CASSVDSSSGNTIYF
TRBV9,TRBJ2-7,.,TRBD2,TGTGCCAGCAGCGGTAGCGGGAGCCATACCTACGAGCAGTACTTC,CASSGSGSHTYEQYF
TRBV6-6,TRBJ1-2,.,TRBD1,TGTGCCAGCAGTTACTCAAGCGGGACAGACAACTATGGCTACACCTTC,CASSYSSGTDNYGYTF
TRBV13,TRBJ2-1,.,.,TGTGCCAGCAGCTCTCGGGGGACCTACAATGAGCAGTTCTTC,CASSSRGTYNEQFF
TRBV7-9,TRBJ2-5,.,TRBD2,TGTGCCAGTCAATTGTGGGGACTAGCGGGAGGGCAAGAGACCCAGTACTTC,CASQLWGLAGGQETQYF
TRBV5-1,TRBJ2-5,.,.,TGCGCCAGCAGCTTGTGGCAGAACCAAGAGACCCAGTACTTC,CASSLWQNQETQYF
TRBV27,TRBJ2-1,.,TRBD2,TGTGCCAGCAGTCACCCGGGACTAGCGGGGGACAATGAGCAGTTCTTC,CASSHPGLAGDNEQFF
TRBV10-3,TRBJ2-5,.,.,TGTGCCATCAAGGGGGGAAGAGACCCCCCGGAGATCGAGACCCAGTACTTC,CAIKGGRDPPEIETQYF
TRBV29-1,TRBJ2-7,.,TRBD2,TGCAGCGTTTCGCCGGGACTAGCGACTTCCTACGAGCAGTACTTC,CSVSPGLATSYEQYF
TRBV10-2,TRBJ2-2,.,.,TGCGCCAGTAATCCCCAGGTGAACACCGGGGAGCTGTTTTTT,CASNPQVNTGELFF
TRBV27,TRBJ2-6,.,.,TGTGCCAGCAGACCTGTTCACTCTGGGGCCAACGTCCTGACTTTC,CASRPVHSGANVLTF
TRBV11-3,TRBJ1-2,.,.,TGTGCCCCCCAGCTTATCCCCCGGGCTTGCTATGGCTACACCTTC,CAPQLIPRACYGYTF
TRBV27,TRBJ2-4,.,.,TGTGCCAGCTCCGGGCTAGCCAAAAACATTCAGTACTTC,CASSGLAKNIQYF
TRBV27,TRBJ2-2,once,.,TGTGCCAGCAGCTCACAGGGTCCCGGGGAGCTGTTTTTT,CASSSQGPGELFF
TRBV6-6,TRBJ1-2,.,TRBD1,TGTGCCAGCAGTCAGGCCCAGGGGGTCTTGAACTATGGCTACACCTTC,CASSQAQGVLNYGYTF
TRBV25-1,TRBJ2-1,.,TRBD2,TGTGCCAGCAGTGGCCCCATAGCGGGAGCCCGCGATGAGCAGTTCTTC,CASSGPIAGARDEQFF
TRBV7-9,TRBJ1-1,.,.,TGTGCCAGCAGCTTAGTGTCGGGGGGCCGGACTGAAGCTTTCTTT,CASSLVSGGRTEAFF
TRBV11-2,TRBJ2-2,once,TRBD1,TGTGCCAGCAGCGAAACAGGGGGCACCGGGGAGCTGTTTTTT,CASSETGGTGELFF
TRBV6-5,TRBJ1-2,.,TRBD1,TGTGCCAGCAGCCTCGAGGGGGCGGTCTATGGCTACACCTTC,CASSLEGAVYGYTF
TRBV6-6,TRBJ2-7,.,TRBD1,TGTGCCAGCAGCCATTCGACAGGGACGTCCTACGAGCAGTACTTC,CASSHSTGTSYEQYF
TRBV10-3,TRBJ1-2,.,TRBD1,TGTGCCATCAGTGGATGGGACAGGGTTCAGTATGGCTACACCTTC,CAISGWDRVQYGYTF
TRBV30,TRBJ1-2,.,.,TGTGCCTGGAGTAAGGGTCCTAACTATGGCTACACCTTC,CAWSKGPNYGYTF
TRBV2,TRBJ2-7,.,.,TGTGCCAGCAGTGTAGGGCCTATCAACTCCTACGAGCAGTACTTC,CASSVGPINSYEQYF
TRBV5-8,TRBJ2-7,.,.,TGTGCCAGCAGCTTGGGCGATAATACCTACGAGCAGTACTTC,CASSLGDNTYEQYF
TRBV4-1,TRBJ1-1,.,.,TGCGCCAGCAGCCAAGGACGTCAGGTGAACACTGAAGCTTTCTTT,CASSQGRQVNTEAFF
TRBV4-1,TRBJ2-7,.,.,TGCGCCAGCAGCCAATCTGGGGTTGGCGAGCAGTACTTC,CASSQSGVGEQYF
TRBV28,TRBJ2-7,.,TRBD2,TGTGCCAGCAGTGACCCGGGAGGCTACGAGCAGTACTTC,CASSDPGGYEQYF
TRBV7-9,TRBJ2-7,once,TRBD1,TGTGCCAGCAGCCTAGGGGACAGCTACTCCTACGAGCAGTACTTC,CASSLGDSYSYEQYF
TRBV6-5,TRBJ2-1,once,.,TGTGCCAGCAGTTACTCATTAGGATTCAGGGGCAATGAGCAGTTCTTC,CASSYSLGFRGNEQFF
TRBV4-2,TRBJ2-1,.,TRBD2,TGTGCCAGCAGCCAGGGACTAGCGGGGGGAGTACTACTCAATGAGCAGTTCTTC,CASSQGLAGGVLLNEQFF
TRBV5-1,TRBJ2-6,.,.,TGCGCCAGCAGCTACCGAACCTCTGGGGCCAACGTCCTGACTTTC,CASSYRTSGANVLTF
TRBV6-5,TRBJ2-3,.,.,TGTGCCAGCAGTTACTCGACTGGTGCCACAGATACGCAGTATTTT,CASSYSTGATDTQYF
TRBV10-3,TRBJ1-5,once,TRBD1,TGTGCCATCAGTGAAGGTGTACAGGGGGCGAGTCAGCCCCAGCATTTT,CAISEGVQGASQPQHF
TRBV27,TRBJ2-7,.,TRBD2,TGTGCCAGCACCACTGGGACTAGCGGGAGGAGAACCTACGAGCAGTACTTC,CASTTGTSGRRTYEQYF
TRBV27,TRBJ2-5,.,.,TGTGCCAGCAGTTTCAGGGCGGGGTCTGAAGAGACCCAGTACTTC,CASSFRAGSEETQYF
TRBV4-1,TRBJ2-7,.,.,TGCGCCAGCAGCCAAGTTACCGCCTACGAGCAGTACTTC,CASSQVTAYEQYF
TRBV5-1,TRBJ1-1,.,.,TGCGCCAGCAGCTATGGACTAGGTGGGCTGAACACTGAAGCTTTCTTT,CASSYGLGGLNTEAFF